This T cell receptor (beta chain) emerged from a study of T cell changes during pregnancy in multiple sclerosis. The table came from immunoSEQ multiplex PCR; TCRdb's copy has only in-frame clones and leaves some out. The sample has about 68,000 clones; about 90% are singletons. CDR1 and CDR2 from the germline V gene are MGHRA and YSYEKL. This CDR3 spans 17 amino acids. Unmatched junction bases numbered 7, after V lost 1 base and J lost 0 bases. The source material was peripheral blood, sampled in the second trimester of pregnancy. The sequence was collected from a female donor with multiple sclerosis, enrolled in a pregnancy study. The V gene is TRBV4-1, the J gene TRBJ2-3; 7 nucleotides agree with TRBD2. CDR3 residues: CASSQAISGPSTDTQYF. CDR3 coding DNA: TGCGCCAGCAGCCAAGCGATTAGCGGGCCAAGCACAGATACGCAGTATTTT.